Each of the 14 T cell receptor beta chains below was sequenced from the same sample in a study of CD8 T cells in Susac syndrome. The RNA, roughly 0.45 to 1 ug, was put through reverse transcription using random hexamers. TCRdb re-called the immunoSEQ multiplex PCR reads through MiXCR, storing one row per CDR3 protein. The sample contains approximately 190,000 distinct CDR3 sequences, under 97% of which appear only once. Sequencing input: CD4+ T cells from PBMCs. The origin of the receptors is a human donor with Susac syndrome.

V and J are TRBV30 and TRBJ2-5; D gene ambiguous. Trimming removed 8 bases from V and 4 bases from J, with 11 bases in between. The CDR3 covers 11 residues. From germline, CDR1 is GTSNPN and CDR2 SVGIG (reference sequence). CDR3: CALRLGETQYF. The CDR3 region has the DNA TGTGCCCTTAGGTTAGGAGAGACCCAGTACTTC.

The CDR3: CSANGGRGGSYGYTF. The DNA for the CDR3 is TGCAGTGCTAATGGGGGTAGAGGGGGGAGCTATGGCTACACCTTC. This rearrangement joins TRBV20-1 to TRBJ1-2; D is possibly TRBD1 (6 bases). V lost 4 bases to trimming and J lost 4 bases, with 19 bases between them. Germline CDR1 is DFQATT and CDR2 is SNEGSKA (reference sequence). The CDR3 is made up of 15 amino acids.

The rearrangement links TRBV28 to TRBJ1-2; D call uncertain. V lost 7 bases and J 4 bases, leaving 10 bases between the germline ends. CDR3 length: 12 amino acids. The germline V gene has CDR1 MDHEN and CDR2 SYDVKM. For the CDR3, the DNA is TGTGCCAGCATTAGTGCTGGCTATGGCTACACCTTC. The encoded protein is CASISAGYGYTF.

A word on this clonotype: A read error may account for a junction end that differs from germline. This chain's CDR3 is CAWVGRISGANVLIF. CDR3 nucleotide sequence: TGTGCCTGGGTGGGACGGATCTCTGGGGCCAACGTCCTGATTTTC. The gene calls are TRBV30 and TRBJ2-6; D possibly uses TRBD1 or TRBD2 (5 bases each). The germline CDR1 and CDR2 sequences are GTSNPN and SVGIG (reference sequence). The CDR3 length is 15 residues.

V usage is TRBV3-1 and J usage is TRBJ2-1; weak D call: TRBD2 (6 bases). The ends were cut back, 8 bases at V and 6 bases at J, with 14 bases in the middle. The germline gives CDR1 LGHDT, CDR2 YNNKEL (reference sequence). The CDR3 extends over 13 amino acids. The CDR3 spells CASAGLFSNEQFF. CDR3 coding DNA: TGTGCCAGCGCGGGACTTTTCAGCAATGAGCAGTTCTTC.

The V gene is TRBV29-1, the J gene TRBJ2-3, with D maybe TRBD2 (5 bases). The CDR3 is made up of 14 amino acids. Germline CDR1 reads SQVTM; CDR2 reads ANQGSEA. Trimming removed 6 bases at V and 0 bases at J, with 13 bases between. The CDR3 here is CSVSGPSSTDTQYF. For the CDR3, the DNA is TGCAGCGTGAGTGGTCCTAGCAGCACAGATACGCAGTATTTT.

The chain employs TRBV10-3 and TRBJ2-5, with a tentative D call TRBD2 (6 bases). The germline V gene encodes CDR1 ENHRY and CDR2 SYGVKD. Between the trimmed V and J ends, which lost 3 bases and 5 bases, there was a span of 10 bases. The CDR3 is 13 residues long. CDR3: CAISEALAETQYF. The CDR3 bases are TGTGCCATCAGTGAAGCTCTAGCGGAGACCCAGTACTTC.

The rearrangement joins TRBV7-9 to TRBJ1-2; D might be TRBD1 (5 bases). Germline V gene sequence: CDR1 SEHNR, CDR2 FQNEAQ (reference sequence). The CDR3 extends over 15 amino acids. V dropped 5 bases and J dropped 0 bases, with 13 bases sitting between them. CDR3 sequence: CASSPNRQANYGYTF. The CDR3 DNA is TGTGCCAGCAGCCCTAACAGGCAAGCTAACTATGGCTACACCTTC.

CDR3 DNA: TGTGCCAGCAGCGTTTCCCCAGGGAGCTACGAGCAGTACTTC. Its translation: CASSVSPGSYEQYF. The rearrangement joins TRBV9 to TRBJ2-7; D may be TRBD1 or TRBD2 (5 bases each). Trimming pared 2 bases from V and 3 bases from J, leaving 12 bases between. The CDR3 has 14 residues. The germline gives CDR1 SGDLS, CDR2 YYNGEE.

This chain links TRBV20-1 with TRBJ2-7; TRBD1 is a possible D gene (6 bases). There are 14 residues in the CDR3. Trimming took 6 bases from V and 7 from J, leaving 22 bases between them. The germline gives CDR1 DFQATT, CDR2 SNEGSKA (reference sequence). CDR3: CSAKRPGDDWEQYF. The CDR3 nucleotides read TGCAGTGCGAAACGACCAGGGGACGATTGGGAGCAGTACTTC.

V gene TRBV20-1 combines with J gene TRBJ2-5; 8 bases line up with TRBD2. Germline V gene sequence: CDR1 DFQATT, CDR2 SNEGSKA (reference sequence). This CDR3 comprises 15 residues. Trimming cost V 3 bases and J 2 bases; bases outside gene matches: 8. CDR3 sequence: CSARTGGEVQETQYF. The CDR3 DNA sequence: TGCAGTGCTAGGACGGGGGGGGAAGTTCAAGAGACCCAGTACTTC.

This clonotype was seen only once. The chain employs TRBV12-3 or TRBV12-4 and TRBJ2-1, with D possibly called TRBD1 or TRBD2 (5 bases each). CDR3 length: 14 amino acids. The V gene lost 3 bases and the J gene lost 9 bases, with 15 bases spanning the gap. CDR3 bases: TGTGCCAGCAGTTTCGGGACGGGTGTCGGTGAGCAGTTCTTC. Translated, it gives CASSFGTGVGEQFF.

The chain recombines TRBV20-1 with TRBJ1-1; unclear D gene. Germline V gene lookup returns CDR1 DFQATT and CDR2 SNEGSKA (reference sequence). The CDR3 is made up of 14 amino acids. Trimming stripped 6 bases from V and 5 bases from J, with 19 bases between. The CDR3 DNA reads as TGCAGTGCCCTACGACGGCAGGAAAGGACTGAAGCTTTCTTT. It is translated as CSALRRQERTEAFF.

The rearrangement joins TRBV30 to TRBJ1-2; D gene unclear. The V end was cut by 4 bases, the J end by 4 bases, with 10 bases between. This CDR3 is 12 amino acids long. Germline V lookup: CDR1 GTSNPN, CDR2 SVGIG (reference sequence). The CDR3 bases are TGTGCCTGGACCGGGTCACCCTATGGCTACACCTTC. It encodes CAWTGSPYGYTF.